A selection of T cell receptor beta chains follows, all from one sample in a study of blood T cells in healthy people across ages. TCRdb fed the 5' RACE reads into MiXCR, producing one record per CDR3 protein. Here the sample spans about 590,000 distinct CDR3 sequences, approximately 30% being singletons. The sample comprised blood. These receptors all come from an elderly woman in good health. Both conserved end residues are trimmed from each CDR3. The order of the fields is V gene, CDR3 protein.

>TRBV5-6
ASSLSTGRAVETQY
>TRBV20-1
SGESTDTQY
>TRBV15
ATSRDGGGVYEQY
>TRBV20-1
SADHSYRSSYEQY
>TRBV5-6
ASSYITGTGDEKLF
>TRBV7-9
ASSEGTGNSNEQF
>TRBV3-1
ASSQGYEQY
>TRBV27
ASSWGQPRDEQF
>TRBV14
ASSVRLGISTDTQY
>TRBV18
ASSGPGTSGAHAYEQY
>TRBV7-2
ASSLAGTNEKLF
>TRBV11-1
ASSSRQGIRYDDQY
>TRBV30
AYVWMNTEAF
>TRBV7-6
ARSSQASGAYEQY
>TRBV20-1
SARPLADSLDTQY
>TRBV7-2
ASSYGGAGTIAGELF
>TRBV5-5
ASSLVLDNEQF
>TRBV5-1
ASSGQGTGEQY
>TRBV27
ASSFRQGVGTEAF
>TRBV3-1
ASSASWGSYNEQF
>TRBV30
AWSRQANEKLF
>TRBV6-5
AAGRGVFRNNEQF
>TRBV10-3
AISDQGRVPDTQY
>TRBV4-2
ASSQGGQGRNQPQH
>TRBV6-5
ASSRTGTGGLNTGELF
>TRBV7-2
ASSLNDGYEQY